Below, 8 T cell receptor beta chains from the same sample are listed, as sequenced in a study of early T cells in non-severe SARS-CoV-2 infection. TCRdb reprocessed the 5' RACE reads via MiXCR and lists one record per CDR3 protein. The table has approximately 70,000 distinct CDR3 sequences, approximately 10% seen once. Sample: whole blood. Every receptor here comes from an adult who was a healthcare worker with PCR-confirmed SARS-CoV-2 infection or an uninfected control (not recorded which).

This clonotype was seen only a few times. The genes are TRBV7-2 and TRBJ2-1; 9 nucleotides agree with TRBD2. V lost 5 bases to trimming and J lost 9 bases; unmatched junction nucleotides: 5. This CDR3 contains 13 residues. CDR1 and CDR2 (germline): SGHTA, FQGNSA. The CDR3 DNA sequence: TGTGCCAGCAGCCCTAGCGGGGTCGGTGAGCAGTTCTTC. Translating gives CASSPSGVGEQFF. Full variable domain (outside the CDR3, taken from reference TRBV7-2 and TRBJ2-1): GAGVSQSPSNKVTEKGKDVELRCDPISGHTALYWYRQSLGQGLEFLIYFQGNSAPDKSGLPSDRFSAERTGGSVSTLTIQRTQQEDSAVYLCASSPSGVGEQFFGPGTRLTVL.

This chain links TRBV29-1 with TRBJ2-7, with a possible D match to TRBD1 (5 bases). Germline V lookup: CDR1 SQVTM, CDR2 ANQGSEA. This CDR3 comprises 12 residues. V dropped 3 bases and J dropped 2 bases, with 8 bases sitting between them. The CDR3 region has the DNA TGCAGCGTTGACCAGGGCCCCTACGAGCAGTACTTC. Amino acids: CSVDQGPYEQYF.

This clonotype has a handful of counts. The V call is TRBV10-3, the J call TRBJ2-2; 9 bases fit TRBD1. The CDR3 extends over 14 amino acids. Looked up from germline, CDR1 is ENHRY and CDR2 is SYGVKD. With V trimmed by 10 bases and J by 3 bases, 6 bases remained unmatched. Written as DNA, the CDR3 is TGTGCCACCCTCCGGGACAGGGACACCGGGGAGCTGTTTTTT. Translation gives CATLRDRDTGELFF.

The sample holds many counts of this clonotype. The chain combines TRBV4-1 with TRBJ1-5; D unresolved. CDR3 size: 14 residues. V was shortened by 0 bases and J by 2 bases, with 5 bases between the two germline ends. Germline V gene data show CDR1 as MGHRA and CDR2 as YSYEKL. Here the CDR3 reads CASSQEEGNQPQHF. Written as DNA, the CDR3 is TGCGCCAGCAGCCAAGAAGAGGGCAATCAGCCCCAGCATTTT.

The chain recombines TRBV20-1 with TRBJ2-2; TRBD2 matches 14 bases. Germline trimming cut 2 bases from V and 3 bases from J; bases unmatched to any gene: 8. In germline, CDR1 is DFQATT, CDR2 SNEGSKA (reference sequence). CDR3 length: 18 residues. CDR3 coding DNA: TGCAGTGCTAGACTGAGACTAGCGGGAGGGCCCCACACCGGGGAGCTGTTTTTT. This encodes CSARLRLAGGPHTGELFF.

V gene TRBV30 combines with J gene TRBJ2-7; 12 positions match TRBD1. Germline lookup yields CDR1 GTSNPN and CDR2 SVGIG (reference sequence). J gave up 5 bases and V 4 bases, and 3 bases lay outside the gene matches. The CDR3 runs 13 residues. In DNA form, the CDR3 reads TGTGCCTGGATGGGACAGGGGGCCAACGAGCAGTACTTC. It yields the protein CAWMGQGANEQYF.

In this sample, this clonotype turned up many times. This chain connects TRBV2 to TRBJ1-1; 8 positions match TRBD1. This CDR3 has 20 residues. Germline assignment: CDR1 SNHLY and CDR2 FYNNEI. The V segment lost 4 bases and the J segment 1 base; nucleotides outside the gene matches: 20. The DNA for the CDR3 is TGTGCCAGCAGTGGAGTAGGAGACAGGGGTATTAGTATGGAGAACACTGAAGCTTTCTTT. It yields the protein CASSGVGDRGISMENTEAFF. Full variable domain (missing parts from reference TRBV2 and TRBJ1-1): EPEVTQTPSHQVTQMGQEVILRCVPISNHLYFYWYRQILGQKVEFLVSFYNNEISEKSEIFDDQFSVERPDGSNFTLKIRSTKLEDSAMYFCASSGVGDRGISMENTEAFFGQGTRLTVV.

In its sample, this clonotype was seen many times. The rearrangement links TRBV6-2 or TRBV6-3 to TRBJ1-5; D not certain. Trimming shortened V by 0 bases and J by 1 base, and 10 bases separated the two germline ends. CDR1 is MNHEY and CDR2 is SVGEGT in the germline V gene. The CDR3 has 16 amino acids. DNA of the CDR3: TGTGCCAGCAGTTACTCTTCCGGAGACAGCAATCAGCCCCAGCATTTT. Amino acids: CASSYSSGDSNQPQHF.